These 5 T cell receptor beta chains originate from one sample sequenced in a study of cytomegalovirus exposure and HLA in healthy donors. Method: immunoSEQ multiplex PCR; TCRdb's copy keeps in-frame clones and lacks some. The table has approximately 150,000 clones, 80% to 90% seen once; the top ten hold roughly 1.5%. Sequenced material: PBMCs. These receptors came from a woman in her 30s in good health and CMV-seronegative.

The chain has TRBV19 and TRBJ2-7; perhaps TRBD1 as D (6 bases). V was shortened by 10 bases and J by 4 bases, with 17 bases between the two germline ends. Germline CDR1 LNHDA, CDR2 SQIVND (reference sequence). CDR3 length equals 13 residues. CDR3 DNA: TGTGCCACCTCAACAGGGTTTGCTTACGAGCAGTACTTC. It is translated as CATSTGFAYEQYF.

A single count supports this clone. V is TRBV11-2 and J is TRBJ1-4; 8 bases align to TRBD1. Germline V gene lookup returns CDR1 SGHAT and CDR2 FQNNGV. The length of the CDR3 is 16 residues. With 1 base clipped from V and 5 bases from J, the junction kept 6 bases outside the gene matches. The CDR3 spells CASSLGQTGVNEKLFF. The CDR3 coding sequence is TGTGCCAGCAGCTTAGGCCAGACAGGGGTAAATGAAAAACTGTTTTTT.

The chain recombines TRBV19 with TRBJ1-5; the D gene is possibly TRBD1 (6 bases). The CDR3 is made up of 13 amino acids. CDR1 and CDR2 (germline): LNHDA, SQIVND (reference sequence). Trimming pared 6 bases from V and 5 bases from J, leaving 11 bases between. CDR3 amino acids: CASSTGRDQPQHF. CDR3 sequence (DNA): TGTGCCAGTAGCACAGGGAGGGATCAGCCCCAGCATTTT.

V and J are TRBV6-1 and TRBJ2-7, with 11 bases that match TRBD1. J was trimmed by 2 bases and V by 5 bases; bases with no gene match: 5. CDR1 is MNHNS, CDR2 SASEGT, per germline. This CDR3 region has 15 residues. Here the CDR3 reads CASSPQGQGAYEQYF. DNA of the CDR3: TGTGCCAGCAGTCCGCAGGGACAGGGGGCCTACGAGCAGTACTTC.

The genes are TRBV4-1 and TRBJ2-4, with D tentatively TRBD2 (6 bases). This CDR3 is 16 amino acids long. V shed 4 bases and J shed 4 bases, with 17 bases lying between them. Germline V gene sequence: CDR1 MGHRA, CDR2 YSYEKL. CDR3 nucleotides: TGCGCCAGCAGCCCTCTCGGTCCGGGACTTAAAAACATTCAGTACTTC. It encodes CASSPLGPGLKNIQYF.